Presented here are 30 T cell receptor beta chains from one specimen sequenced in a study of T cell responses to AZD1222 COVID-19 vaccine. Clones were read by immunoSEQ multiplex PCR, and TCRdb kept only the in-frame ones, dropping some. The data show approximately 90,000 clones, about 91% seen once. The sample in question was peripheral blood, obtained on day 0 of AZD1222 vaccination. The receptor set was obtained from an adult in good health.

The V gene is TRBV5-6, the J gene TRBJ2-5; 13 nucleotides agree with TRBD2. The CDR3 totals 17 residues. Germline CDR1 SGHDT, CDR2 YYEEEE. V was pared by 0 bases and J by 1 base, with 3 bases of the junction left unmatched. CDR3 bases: TGTGCCAGCAGCTTGGCGGGACTAGCGGGGACCCAAGAGACCCAGTACTTC. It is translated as CASSLAGLAGTQETQYF. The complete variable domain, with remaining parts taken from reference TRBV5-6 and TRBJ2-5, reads DAGVTQSPTHLIKTRGQQVTLRCSPKSGHDTVSWYQQALGQGPQFIFQYYEEEERQRGNFPDRFSGHQFPNYSSELNVNALLLGDSALYLCASSLAGLAGTQETQYFGPGTRLLVL.

In nucleotides, the CDR3 is TGTGCCAGCAGTCTGGGTCAGAACACTGAAGCTTTCTTT. As protein: CASSLGQNTEAFF. The chain joins TRBV12-3 or TRBV12-4 to TRBJ1-1; no reliable D call. The CDR3 is 13 amino acids. The V end was cut by 5 bases, the J end by 1 base, with 8 bases between.

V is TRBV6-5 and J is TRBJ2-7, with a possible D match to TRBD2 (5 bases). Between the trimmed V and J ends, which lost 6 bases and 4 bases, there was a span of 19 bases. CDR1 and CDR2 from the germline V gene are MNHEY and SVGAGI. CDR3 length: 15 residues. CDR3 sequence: CASRTGNGVLYEQYF. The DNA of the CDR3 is TGTGCCAGCAGGACCGGGAACGGCGTACTTTACGAGCAGTACTTC.

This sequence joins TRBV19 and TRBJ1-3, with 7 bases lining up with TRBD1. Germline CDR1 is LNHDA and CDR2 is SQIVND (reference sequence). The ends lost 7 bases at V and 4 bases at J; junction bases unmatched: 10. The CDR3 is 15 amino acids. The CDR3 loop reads CASTREGAQGNTIYF. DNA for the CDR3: TGTGCCAGTACCCGGGAGGGGGCGCAGGGAAACACCATATATTTT.

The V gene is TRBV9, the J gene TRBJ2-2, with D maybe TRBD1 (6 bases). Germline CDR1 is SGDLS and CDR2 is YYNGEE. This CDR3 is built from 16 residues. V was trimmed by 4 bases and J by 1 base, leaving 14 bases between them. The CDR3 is CASSRTGIGNTGELFF. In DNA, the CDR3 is TGTGCCAGCAGCAGAACAGGGATAGGGAACACCGGGGAGCTGTTTTTT. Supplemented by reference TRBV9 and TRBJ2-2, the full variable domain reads DSGVTQTPKHLITATGQRVTLRCSPRSGDLSVYWYQQSLDQGLQFLIQYYNGEERAKGNILERFSAQQFPDLHSELNLSSLELGDSALYFCASSRTGIGNTGELFFGEGSRLTVL.

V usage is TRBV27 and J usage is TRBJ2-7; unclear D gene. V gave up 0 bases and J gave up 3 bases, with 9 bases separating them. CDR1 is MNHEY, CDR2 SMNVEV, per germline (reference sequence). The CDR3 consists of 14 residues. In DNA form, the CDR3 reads TGTGCCAGCAGTTTATCTCGCCAATACTACGAGCAGTACTTC. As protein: CASSLSRQYYEQYF.

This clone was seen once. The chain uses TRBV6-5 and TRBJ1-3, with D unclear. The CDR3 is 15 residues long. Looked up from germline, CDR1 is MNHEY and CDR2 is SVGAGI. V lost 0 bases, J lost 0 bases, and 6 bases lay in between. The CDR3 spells CASSYSGFSGNTIYF. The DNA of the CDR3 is TGTGCCAGCAGTTACTCAGGGTTCTCTGGAAACACCATATATTTT.

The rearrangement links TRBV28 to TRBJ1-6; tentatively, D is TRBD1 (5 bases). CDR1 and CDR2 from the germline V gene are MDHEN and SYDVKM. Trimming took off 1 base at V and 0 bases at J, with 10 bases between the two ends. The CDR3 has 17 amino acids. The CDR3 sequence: CASSLYRSSSYNSPLHF. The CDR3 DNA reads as TGTGCCAGCAGTTTATACAGGTCAAGCTCCTATAATTCACCCCTCCACTTT.

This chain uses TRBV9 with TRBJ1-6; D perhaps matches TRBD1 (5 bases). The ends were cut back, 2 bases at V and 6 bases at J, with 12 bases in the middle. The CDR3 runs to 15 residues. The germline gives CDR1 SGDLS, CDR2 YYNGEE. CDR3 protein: CASSVWGRINSPLHF. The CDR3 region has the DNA TGTGCCAGCAGCGTTTGGGGACGGATTAATTCACCCCTCCACTTT.

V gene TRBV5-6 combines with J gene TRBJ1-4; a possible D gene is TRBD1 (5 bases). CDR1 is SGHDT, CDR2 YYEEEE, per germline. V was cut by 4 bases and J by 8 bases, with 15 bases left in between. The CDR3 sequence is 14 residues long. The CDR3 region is CASSGRTLGEKLFF. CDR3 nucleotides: TGTGCCAGCAGCGGCCGGACACTGGGGGAAAAACTGTTTTTT.

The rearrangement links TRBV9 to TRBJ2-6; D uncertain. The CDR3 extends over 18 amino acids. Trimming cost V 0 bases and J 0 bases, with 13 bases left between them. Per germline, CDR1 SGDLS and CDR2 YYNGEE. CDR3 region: CASSVGLFHSSGANVLTF. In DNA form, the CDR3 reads TGTGCCAGCAGCGTAGGACTCTTTCATAGCTCTGGGGCCAACGTCCTGACTTTC.

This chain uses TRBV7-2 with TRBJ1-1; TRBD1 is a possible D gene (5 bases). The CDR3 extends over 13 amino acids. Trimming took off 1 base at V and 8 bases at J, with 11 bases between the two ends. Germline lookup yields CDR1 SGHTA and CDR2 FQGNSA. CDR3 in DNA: TGTGCCAGCAGCTTAGTCCGATCAGGGGAAGCTTTCTTT. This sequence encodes CASSLVRSGEAFF. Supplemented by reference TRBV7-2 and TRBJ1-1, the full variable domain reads GAGVSQSPSNKVTEKGKDVELRCDPISGHTALYWYRQSLGQGLEFLIYFQGNSAPDKSGLPSDRFSAERTGGSVSTLTIQRTQQEDSAVYLCASSLVRSGEAFFGQGTRLTVV.

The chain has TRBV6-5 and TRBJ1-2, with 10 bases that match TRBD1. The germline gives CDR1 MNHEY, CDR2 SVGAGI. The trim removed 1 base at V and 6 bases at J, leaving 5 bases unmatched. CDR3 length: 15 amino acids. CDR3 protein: CASSYFDGQGDGYTF. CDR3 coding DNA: TGTGCCAGCAGTTACTTCGACGGACAGGGGGATGGCTACACCTTC.

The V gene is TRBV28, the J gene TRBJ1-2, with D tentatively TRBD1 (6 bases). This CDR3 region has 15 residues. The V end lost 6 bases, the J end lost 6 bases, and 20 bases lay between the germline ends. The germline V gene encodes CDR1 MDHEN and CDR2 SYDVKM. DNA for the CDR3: TGTGCCAGCAGGGGGGCAGAACAGGGCGTCCATGGCTACACCTTC. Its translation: CASRGAEQGVHGYTF.

This CDR3 reads CASSLRGHAFF. For the CDR3, the DNA is TGTGCCAGCAGTTTAAGGGGGCACGCTTTCTTT. The chain uses TRBV12-3 or TRBV12-4 and TRBJ1-1, with TRBD1 identical over 7 bases. J lost 11 bases, V lost 2 bases, and 2 bases had no gene match. This CDR3 comprises 11 residues.

CDR3 in amino acids: CSVPGGSSSYNEQFF. DNA for the CDR3: TGCAGCGTTCCGGGCGGATCAAGCTCCTACAATGAGCAGTTCTTC. This rearrangement joins TRBV29-1 to TRBJ2-1; D uncertain. The V end was cut by 5 bases, the J end by 0 bases, with 14 bases between. Per germline, CDR1 SQVTM and CDR2 ANQGSEA. CDR3 length equals 15 residues.

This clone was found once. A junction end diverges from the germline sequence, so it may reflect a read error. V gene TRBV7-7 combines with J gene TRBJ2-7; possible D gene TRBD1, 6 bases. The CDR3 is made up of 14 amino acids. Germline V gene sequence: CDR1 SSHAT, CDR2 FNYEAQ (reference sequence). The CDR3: CASSLRQALYEQYF. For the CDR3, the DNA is TGTGCTAGCAGCTTAAGACAGGCGCTCTACGAGCAGTACTTC.

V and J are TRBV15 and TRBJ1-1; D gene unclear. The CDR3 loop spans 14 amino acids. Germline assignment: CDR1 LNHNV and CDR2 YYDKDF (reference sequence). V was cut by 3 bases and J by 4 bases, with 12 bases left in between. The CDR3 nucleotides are TGTGCCACCAGCAGGGACCCTCAGAGCACTGAAGCTTTCTTT. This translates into CATSRDPQSTEAFF.

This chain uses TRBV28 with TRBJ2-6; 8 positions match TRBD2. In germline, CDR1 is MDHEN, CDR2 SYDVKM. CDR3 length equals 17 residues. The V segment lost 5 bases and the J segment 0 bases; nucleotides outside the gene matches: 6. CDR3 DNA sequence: TGTGCCAGCAGTCGGAGCAGCGGGGGCTCTGGGGCCAACGTCCTGACTTTC. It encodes CASSRSSGGSGANVLTF. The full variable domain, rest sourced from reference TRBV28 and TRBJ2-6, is DVKVTQSSRYLVKRTGEKVFLECVQDMDHENMFWYRQDPGLGLRLIYFSYDVKMKEKGDIPEGYSVSREKKERFSLILESASTNQTSMYLCASSRSSGGSGANVLTFGAGSRLTVL.

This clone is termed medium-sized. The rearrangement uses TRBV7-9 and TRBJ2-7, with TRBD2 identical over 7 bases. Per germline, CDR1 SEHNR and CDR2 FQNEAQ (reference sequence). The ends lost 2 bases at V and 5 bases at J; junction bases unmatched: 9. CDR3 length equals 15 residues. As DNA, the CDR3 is TGTGCCAGCAGCTTATCAGGGAGGGGCCGCGACGAGCAGTACTTC. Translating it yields CASSLSGRGRDEQYF.

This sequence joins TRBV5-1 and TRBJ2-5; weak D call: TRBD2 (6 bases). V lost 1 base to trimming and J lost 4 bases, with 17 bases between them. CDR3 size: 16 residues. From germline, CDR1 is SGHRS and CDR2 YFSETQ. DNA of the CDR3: TGCGCCAGCAGCTTGATAGGACGAAGCGGGCCAGAGACCCAGTACTTC. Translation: CASSLIGRSGPETQYF.

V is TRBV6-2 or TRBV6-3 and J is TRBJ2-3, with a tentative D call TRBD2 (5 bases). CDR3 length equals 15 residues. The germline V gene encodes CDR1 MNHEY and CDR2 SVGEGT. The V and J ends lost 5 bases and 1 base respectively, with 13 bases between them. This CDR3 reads CASSRTGWGTDTQYF. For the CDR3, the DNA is TGTGCCAGCAGTCGCACGGGGTGGGGCACAGATACGCAGTATTTT.

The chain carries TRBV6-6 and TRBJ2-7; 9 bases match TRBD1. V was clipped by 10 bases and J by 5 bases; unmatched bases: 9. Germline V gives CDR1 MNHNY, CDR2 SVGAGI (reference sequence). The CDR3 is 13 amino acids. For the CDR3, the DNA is TGTGCCACCGGACAGGGGATGGGCAACGAGCAGTACTTC. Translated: CATGQGMGNEQYF.

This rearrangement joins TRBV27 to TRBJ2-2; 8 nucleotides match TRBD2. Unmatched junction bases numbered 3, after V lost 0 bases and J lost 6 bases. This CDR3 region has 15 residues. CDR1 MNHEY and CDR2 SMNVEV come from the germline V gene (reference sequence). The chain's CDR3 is CASSLSGGVPGELFF. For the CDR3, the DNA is TGTGCCAGCAGTTTATCCGGGGGGGTTCCCGGGGAGCTGTTTTTT.

The CDR3 DNA reads as TGTGCCACCAGCAGAGATGGAGGGGGCCTCCAGTTCTTC. Translation: CATSRDGGGLQFF. The V and J genes are TRBV15 and TRBJ2-1; perhaps TRBD1 as D (7 bases). CDR1 is LNHNV and CDR2 is YYDKDF in the germline V gene (reference sequence). The CDR3 has 13 amino acids. V was trimmed by 0 bases and J by 13 bases, leaving 13 bases between them. The variable domain in full, with the rest retrieved from reference TRBV15 and TRBJ2-1, is DAMVIQNPRYQVTQFGKPVTLSCSQTLNHNVMYWYQQKSSQAPKLLFHYYDKDFNNEADTPDNFQSRRPNTSFCFLDIRSPGLGDTAMYLCATSRDGGGLQFFGPGTRLTVL.

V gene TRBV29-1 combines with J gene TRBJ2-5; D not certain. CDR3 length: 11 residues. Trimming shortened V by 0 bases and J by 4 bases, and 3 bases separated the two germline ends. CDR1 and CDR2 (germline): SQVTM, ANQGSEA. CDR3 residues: CSVEDRETQYF. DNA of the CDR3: TGCAGCGTTGAAGATCGAGAGACCCAGTACTTC.

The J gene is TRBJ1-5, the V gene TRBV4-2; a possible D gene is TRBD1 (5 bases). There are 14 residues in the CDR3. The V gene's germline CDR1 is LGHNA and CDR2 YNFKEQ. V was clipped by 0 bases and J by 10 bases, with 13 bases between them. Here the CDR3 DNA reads TGTGCCAGCAGCCAAGATGAGGGGCGAGTTCCCCAGCATTTT. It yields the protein CASSQDEGRVPQHF.

The DNA for the CDR3 is TGCGCCAGCAGCTTGGAGGGGGTGGGCAATCAGCCCCAGCATTTT. The encoded protein is CASSLEGVGNQPQHF. This sequence joins TRBV5-1 and TRBJ1-5, with D possibly being TRBD1 (6 bases). The V end lost 0 bases, the J end lost 2 bases, and 9 bases lay between the germline ends. The V gene's germline CDR1 is SGHRS and CDR2 YFSETQ. CDR3 size: 15 residues.

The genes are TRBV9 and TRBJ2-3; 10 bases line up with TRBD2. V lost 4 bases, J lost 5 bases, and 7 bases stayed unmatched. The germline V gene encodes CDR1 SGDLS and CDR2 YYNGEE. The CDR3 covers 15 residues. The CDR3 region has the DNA TGTGCCAGCAGCACCGAGCGGGAGGGTAAAGATACGCAGTATTTT. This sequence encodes CASSTEREGKDTQYF.

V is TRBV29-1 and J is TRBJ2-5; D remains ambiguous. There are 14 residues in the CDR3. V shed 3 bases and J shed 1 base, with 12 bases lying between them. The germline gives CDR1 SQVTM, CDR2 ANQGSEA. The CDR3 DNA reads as TGCAGCGTTGACGGTCAGGCTGGCCAAGAGACCCAGTACTTC. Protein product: CSVDGQAGQETQYF.